This TCR beta chain was found in a study of PD-L1 blockade in urothelial cancer. The study, taken as a whole, reports: Clones that were tumor-associated expanded more in the blood of durable-benefit patients at 3 weeks.

Templates that were synthetic TCR analogs were spiked into each PCR. Profiling relied on immunoSEQ multiplex PCR, and the TCRdb table lists in-frame clones only, not all of them. This sample has about 100,000 clones, with under 85% found just once. This clone turned up a few times. The antigen remains undetermined. Germline lookup yields CDR1 SGHRS and CDR2 YFSETQ. The CDR3 is made up of 14 amino acids. V lost 7 bases and J 2 bases, leaving 16 bases between the germline ends. The input for sequencing was PBMCs, taken around atezolizumab (anti-PD-L1) treatment. This clonotype originated in a man in his fifties with urothelial cancer. J is TRBJ2-7 and V is TRBV5-1; D is possibly TRBD1 (6 bases). The CDR3 nucleotides read TGCGCCAGCCAGAGTACAGGGTCCCCCTACGAGCAGTACTTC. This translates into CASQSTGSPYEQYF.